This T cell receptor beta chain was recorded in a study of CD8 T cells in ankylosing spondylitis. Study-wide results and limits: What seemed typical of ankylosing spondylitis blood was a TCR beta motif built from about 8 highly homologous variants.

Notes on this clonotype: Antigen unknown.

The CDR3 runs 18 residues. CDR1 and CDR2 from the germline V gene are SGHKS and YYEKEE (reference sequence). V was shortened by 2 bases and J by 0 bases, with 21 bases between the two germline ends. Via MiXCR, TCRdb re-called the 5' RACE reads, giving one row per CDR3 protein. The sample lists about 280,000 distinct CDR3 sequences; around 20% were seen once. The sequenced material came from blood, either unsorted or a sorted T cell fraction (not recorded which). The origin of this receptor is a male donor with ankylosing spondylitis or in good health (not recorded which). This rearrangement joins TRBV5-5 to TRBJ2-7; a weak D match, TRBD1 (6 bases). CDR3 amino acids: CASSFPPGGHLTSYEQYV. For the CDR3, the DNA is TGTGCCAGCAGCTTCCCCCCTGGGGGACATCTGACCTCCTACGAGCAGTACGTC.